This passage covers 14 T cell receptor beta chains from one sample sequenced in a study of blood T cell repertoires in COVID-19. The repertoire was sequenced with immunoSEQ multiplex PCR; TCRdb's copy has only in-frame clones and lacks some. The repertoire holds fewer than 150,000 clones, with roughly 80% as singletons. The sequencing sample was made of peripheral blood. These receptors were obtained from a man in his fifties with acute or convalescent COVID-19.

The chain has TRBV6-5 and TRBJ2-2; TRBD2 matches 10 bases. From germline, CDR1 is MNHEY and CDR2 SVGAGI. This CDR3 region has 16 residues. The junction had 5 bases not matched to a gene; V was cut back by 4 bases and J by 3 bases. The CDR3 region has the DNA TGTGCCAGCAGTTCCGAGCGGGGGGGCGACACCGGGGAGCTGTTTTTT. This gives the protein CASSSERGGDTGELFF.

The rearrangement joins TRBV30 to TRBJ1-3; unclear D gene. There are 17 residues in the CDR3. Germline V CDR1 and CDR2: GTSNPN, SVGIG (reference sequence). V was shortened by 1 base and J by 0 bases, with 16 bases between the two germline ends. CDR3 amino acids: CAWSALTAQVSGNTIYF. In DNA form, the CDR3 reads TGTGCCTGGAGTGCCCTGACGGCCCAGGTCTCTGGAAACACCATATATTTT. Full variable domain (missing parts from reference TRBV30 and TRBJ1-3): SQTIHQWPATLVQPVGSPLSLECTVEGTSNPNLYWYRQAAGRGLQLLFYSVGIGQISSEVPQNLSASRPQDRQFILSSKKLLLSDSGFYLCAWSALTAQVSGNTIYFGEGSWLTVV.

This sequence joins TRBV29-1 and TRBJ1-2; 8 bases agree with TRBD1. V lost 7 bases to trimming and J lost 4 bases; unmatched junction nucleotides: 8. This CDR3 is 13 amino acids long. Germline loops: CDR1 SQVTM, CDR2 ANQGSEA. The CDR3 reads CSAQRGQGYGYTF. The CDR3 nucleotides read TGCAGCGCGCAGAGAGGACAGGGCTATGGCTACACCTTC. Drawing the rest from reference TRBV29-1 and TRBJ1-2, the complete variable domain is SAVISQKPSRDICQRGTSLTIQCQVDSQVTMMFWYRQQPGQSLTLIATANQGSEATYESGFVIDKFPISRPNLTFSTLTVSNMSPEDSSIYLCSAQRGQGYGYTFGSGTRLTVV.

This chain joins TRBV27 and TRBJ2-7; D gene ambiguous. The germline V gene encodes CDR1 MNHEY and CDR2 SMNVEV (reference sequence). Trimming left V 3 bases short and J 2 bases short, with 17 bases between. This CDR3 contains 16 residues. The CDR3 DNA reads as TGTGCCAGCAGTTTGTCGATCGGTAGATCCACCTACGAGCAGTACTTC. Its protein is CASSLSIGRSTYEQYF.

V and J are TRBV12-3 or TRBV12-4 and TRBJ1-4; maybe TRBD1 (5 bases). CDR3 size: 13 residues. The V and J ends lost 3 bases and 8 bases respectively, with 10 bases between them. The CDR3 DNA follows: TGTGCCAGCAGTTTTTCGGGACTGGAAAAACTGTTTTTT. Amino acid sequence: CASSFSGLEKLFF.

The rearrangement joins TRBV6-5 to TRBJ1-2; 7 bases fit TRBD1. The germline CDR1 and CDR2 sequences are MNHEY and SVGAGI. This CDR3 contains 14 residues. V was pared by 7 bases and J by 8 bases, with 13 bases of the junction left unmatched. Written as DNA, the CDR3 is TGTGCCAGCACCGATGGAGGGGGCGCCAACGGCTACACCTTC. It translates to CASTDGGGANGYTF.

The chain is built from TRBV7-6 and TRBJ2-3; 13 positions agree with TRBD2. V shed 5 bases and J 2 bases; nucleotides not matched to a gene: 4. Per germline, CDR1 SGHVS and CDR2 FNYEAQ. CDR3 length: 16 amino acids. In DNA form, the CDR3 reads TGTGCCAGCAGCCCGGGACTAGCGGGGCACACAGATACGCAGTATTTT. Translated: CASSPGLAGHTDTQYF.

The rearrangement links TRBV6-2 or TRBV6-3 to TRBJ2-3; 7 positions match TRBD2. The CDR3 contains 15 residues. Trimming took 3 bases from V and 1 from J; bases not matched to a gene: 4. Germline V CDR1 and CDR2: MNHEY, SVGEGT. CDR3 sequence: CASSYYRGGTDTQYF. The CDR3 DNA reads as TGTGCCAGCAGTTATTATCGGGGGGGCACAGATACGCAGTATTTT.

The rearrangement joins TRBV20-1 to TRBJ1-6, with D hard to call. CDR3 length equals 17 residues. Germline CDR1 is DFQATT and CDR2 is SNEGSKA (reference sequence). Deletions cut 3 bases from V and 0 bases from J, with 15 bases between. This chain's CDR3 is CSASGRKQSSYNSPLHF. For the CDR3, the DNA is TGCAGTGCTAGTGGCCGCAAACAAAGCTCCTATAATTCACCCCTCCACTTT.

The rearrangement joins TRBV19 to TRBJ2-1; 8 bases agree with TRBD2. With V trimmed by 10 bases and J by 6 bases, 11 bases remained unmatched. The CDR3 runs 14 residues. The germline V gene encodes CDR1 LNHDA and CDR2 SQIVND (reference sequence). DNA of the CDR3: TGTGCCACCTCCGGGACTAGGGATCCCAATGAGCAGTTCTTC. Its translation: CATSGTRDPNEQFF.

The chain uses TRBV7-3 and TRBJ1-6, with D unresolved. The CDR3 is 15 residues long. From germline, CDR1 is SGHTA and CDR2 FQGTGA. V was clipped by 1 base and J by 1 base, with 5 bases between them. CDR3 amino acids: CASSLKRSYNSPLHF. CDR3 DNA: TGTGCCAGCAGCTTAAAGAGGTCCTATAATTCACCCCTCCACTTT.

In its sample, this clone was seen once. The chain couples TRBV7-3 to TRBJ2-3; tentatively, D is TRBD2 (6 bases). The germline gives CDR1 SGHTA, CDR2 FQGTGA. CDR3 length: 15 residues. Trimming pared 2 bases from V and 3 bases from J, leaving 12 bases between. The CDR3 reads CASSLGGRWTDTQYF. Here the CDR3 DNA reads TGTGCCAGCAGCTTAGGTGGGAGGTGGACAGATACGCAGTATTTT.

This clone was counted a few times. The J gene is TRBJ2-5, the V gene TRBV5-4; no definite D call. The germline V gene has CDR1 SGHNT and CDR2 YYREEE (reference sequence). The CDR3 runs to 13 residues. V lost 1 base and J 4 bases, leaving 8 bases between the germline ends. The chain's CDR3 is CASSLLLGETQYF. DNA for the CDR3: TGTGCCAGCAGCTTGCTCCTAGGAGAGACCCAGTACTTC.

The chain is built from TRBV10-3 and TRBJ2-5; TRBD2 matches at 10 bases. Unmatched junction bases numbered 8, after V lost 6 bases and J lost 1 base. The CDR3 extends over 16 amino acids. Germline V gene sequence: CDR1 ENHRY, CDR2 SYGVKD. CDR3 residues: CAIRKGRTSGQETQYF. The CDR3 DNA sequence: TGTGCCATCAGGAAGGGGAGGACTAGCGGCCAAGAGACCCAGTACTTC.